The clone carrying this TCR beta chain was found a few times. The data derive from a study of blood T cell repertoires in COVID-19. About the study: Whether acute or convalescent, the COVID-19 samples came from the United States, Italy and Spain. The analysed material was cDNA or gDNA that came from T cells, B-cell-depleted T cells, or PBMCs.

In the authors' workflow: Reference gene primer amplification in the assay estimated nucleated cell counts. Profiled with immunoSEQ multiplex PCR; TCRdb holds only in-frame clones, not every one. From that table come the V and J calls and clone size; the DNA was used to work out D and trimming. The table has over 250,000 clones, 80% to 90% seen once. Germline-derived CDR1 and CDR2 are SNHLY and FYNNEI. This CDR3 contains 15 residues. After removal of 7 bases from V and 3 bases from J, the junction contained 9 bases not matched to a gene. The genes are TRBV2 and TRBJ2-7; TRBD2 matches at 10 bases. The sequenced sample was peripheral blood. The clonotype comes from a woman aged 50 to 65 who had recovered from COVID-19. This chain's CDR3 is CASTEIVAGGYEQYF. CDR3 bases: TGTGCCAGCACCGAAATAGTAGCGGGAGGCTACGAGCAGTACTTC.